This T cell receptor (beta chain) comes out of a study of blood T cell repertoires in COVID-19. Study-wide background: Samples of COVID-19 (acute and convalescent) were obtained from the United States, Italy and Spain. Sources were T cells, B-cell-depleted T cells, or PBMCs; the material itself was cDNA or gDNA.

Original processing methods: Estimated nucleated cell counts came from reference gene primer amplification. Clones were sequenced by immunoSEQ multiplex PCR, and TCRdb holds only the in-frame ones, with some missing. For V, J and clone size, that table is used; D and trimming come from the DNA. The repertoire holds fewer than 120,000 clones, with 65% to 90% as singletons. The CDR3 extends over 13 amino acids. Germline-derived CDR1 and CDR2 are SGHNT and YYREEE (reference sequence). V shed 5 bases and J shed 5 bases, with 13 bases lying between them. The receptor comes from a woman aged 55-69 years with acute or convalescent COVID-19. Sequences were obtained from peripheral blood. This chain connects TRBV5-4 to TRBJ2-5; TRBD2 might be the D (7 bases). As DNA, the CDR3 is TGTGCCAGCAGATCTGGCGGGGGCGAGACCCAGTACTTC. Translated, it gives CASRSGGGETQYF. Full variable domain (rest looked up from reference TRBV5-4 and TRBJ2-5): ETGVTQSPTHLIKTRGQQVTLRCSSQSGHNTVSWYQQALGQGPQFIFQYYREEENGRGNFPPRFSGLQFPNYSSELNVNALELDDSALYLCASRSGGGETQYFGPGTRLLVL.